The table lists the clone carrying this TCR beta chain with a count of one. The data were obtained in a study of control samples from healthy donors and cancer patients. Libraries were prepared by immunoSEQ multiplex PCR; TCRdb keeps only in-frame clonotypes and omits some of them. The data show some 120,000 clones, more than 85% seen once. Per the germline V gene, CDR1 is SEHNR and CDR2 is FQNEAQ (reference sequence). The V and J ends lost 0 bases and 8 bases respectively, with 11 bases between them. CDR3 length: 15 residues. The source is a man younger than 30 in good health. Sample: blood. The V gene is TRBV7-9, the J gene TRBJ1-6; D gene unclear. CDR3 protein: CASSLAKGFDSPLHF. The CDR3 bases are TGTGCCAGCAGCTTAGCGAAGGGTTTTGATTCACCCCTCCACTTT. The full variable domain, with the rest looked up from reference TRBV7-9 and TRBJ1-6, is DTGVSQNPRHKITKRGQNVTFRCDPISEHNRLYWYRQTLGQGPEFLTYFQNEAQLEKSRLLSDRFSAERPKGSFSTLEIQRTEQGDSAMYLCASSLAKGFDSPLHFGNGTRLTVT.